This T cell receptor (beta chain) emerged from a study of neurological immune-mediated disorders. Deletions cut 1 base from V and 9 bases from J, with 13 bases between. From germline, CDR1 is DFQATT and CDR2 SNEGSKA (reference sequence). CDR3 length: 14 amino acids. Synthesis of cDNA was carried out by template-switch 5'RACE. The reaction used 10-nucleotide random UMIs. A single record per CDR3 protein comes from TCRdb applying MiXCR to the 5' RACE reads. Of about 28,000 distinct CDR3 sequences in the sample, about 12% were seen once. Sequencing used PBMCs. The chain couples TRBV20-1 to TRBJ1-6; TRBD1 might be the D (6 bases). The receptor was isolated from a woman between 55 and 75 years old in good health. DNA for the CDR3: TGCAGTGCTAGAGTTGGGGGCGAGAGTTCACCCCTCCACTTT. Translated, it gives CSARVGGESSPLHF.